The text below deals with one T cell receptor (beta chain). Recruited during active infection, patients (from Seattle) were subsequently followed longitudinally. This entry belongs to a study of blood T cell repertoires in COVID-19. Study in general: Some COVID-19 samples were acute and others convalescent; all came from the United States, Italy and Spain. PBMCs, B-cell-depleted T cells, or T cells provided the cDNA or gDNA that made up the material.

The CDR3 is 13 amino acids. Trimming cost V 7 bases and J 2 bases, with 11 bases left between them. In the original analysis: Reference gene primer amplification in the assay estimated nucleated cell counts. Produced via immunoSEQ multiplex PCR; TCRdb's table is partial and in-frame only. V, J and clone size are those of that table, while D and trimming were read from the DNA. The data contain 250,000 to 400,000 clones, about 90% of them singletons. The gene calls are TRBV12-3 or TRBV12-4 and TRBJ1-2, with D hard to call. The receptor was derived from a woman in her 30s with COVID-19, enrolled during active disease. Sequenced input: peripheral blood. CDR3 protein: CASTLTVNYGYTF. The CDR3 DNA reads as TGTGCCAGCACATTAACGGTAAACTATGGCTACACCTTC.